This T cell receptor (beta chain) came from a study of T cells in Graves' hyperthyroidism and ophthalmopathy. The wider study: Peripheral blood was collected at initial diagnosis, before any treatment. General study points: Blood also carried most thyroid clonotypes expanded above 0.001.

RNA transcripts provided the source from which TCR beta CDR3 regions were amplified. With the HTBI primer set, the TCR CDR3 went through a first round of RT-PCR. One entry per CDR3 protein, called by TCRdb with MiXCR from the multiplex PCR reads. This sample carries roughly 330,000 distinct CDR3 sequences, 16% of them seen once, and the ten largest clones take around 35%. This clonotype was observed at least ten times. Its antigen remains unidentified. If no ophthalmopathy progression occurred within 18 months, Graves' hyperthyroidism was stable. The PBMCs were taken from under 12 ml of fresh peripheral blood. CDR1 is MDHEN and CDR2 is SYDVKM in the germline V gene. V was pared by 2 bases and J by 1 base, with 17 bases between. CDR3 size: 17 residues.

The sample taken for sequencing was blood. This TCR came from a man aged 25 to 40 with Graves' hyperthyroidism. The V and J genes are TRBV28 and TRBJ1-1; perhaps TRBD1 as D (5 bases). CDR3 nucleotide sequence: TGTGCCAGCAGTTTAGGCTCCTCGAGGGGTAGGAACACTGAAGCTTTCTTT. This codes for CASSLGSSRGRNTEAFF.